The 6 T cell receptor beta chains in this list originate from one sample, sequenced in a study of T cell responses to AZD1222 COVID-19 vaccine. Sequencing was performed with immunoSEQ multiplex PCR; in TCRdb, only in-frame clones are kept and a portion is missing. In the table there are about 140,000 clones, 85% to 90% of which are singletons. The specimen comprised peripheral blood, sampled on day 0 of AZD1222 vaccination. Receptors were obtained from an adult in good health.

This chain joins TRBV7-9 and TRBJ2-1, with 8 bases identical to TRBD1. Germline-derived CDR1 and CDR2 are SEHNR and FQNEAQ (reference sequence). The junction had 5 bases not matched to a gene; V was cut back by 8 bases and J by 5 bases. The CDR3 is 13 residues long. CDR3 region: CASWVTGDNEQFF. As DNA, the CDR3 is TGTGCCAGCTGGGTGACAGGGGACAATGAGCAGTTCTTC. Based on the CDR3 plus reference TRBV7-9 and TRBJ2-1, the full variable domain is DTGVSQNPRHKITKRGQNVTFRCDPISEHNRLYWYRQTLGQGPEFLTYFQNEAQLEKSRLLSDRFSAERPKGSFSTLEIQRTEQGDSAMYLCASWVTGDNEQFFGPGTRLTVL.

This chain uses TRBV7-2 with TRBJ2-7; D not certain. CDR1 SGHTA and CDR2 FQGNSA come from the germline V gene. The CDR3 spans 13 residues. V lost 2 bases to trimming and J lost 2 bases, with 7 bases between them. The CDR3 protein is CASSLLTAYEQYF. CDR3 coding DNA: TGTGCCAGCAGCTTACTTACTGCCTACGAGCAGTACTTC.

The chain uses TRBV5-6 and TRBJ2-7; D not certain. V was pared by 0 bases and J by 6 bases, with 7 bases between. CDR3 length: 12 amino acids. The germline gives CDR1 SGHDT, CDR2 YYEEEE. In nucleotides, the CDR3 is TGTGCCAGCAGCTTGGTGGGCCCCGAGCAGTACTTC. Translated: CASSLVGPEQYF. Full variable domain (remainder filled in from reference TRBV5-6 and TRBJ2-7): DAGVTQSPTHLIKTRGQQVTLRCSPKSGHDTVSWYQQALGQGPQFIFQYYEEEERQRGNFPDRFSGHQFPNYSSELNVNALLLGDSALYLCASSLVGPEQYFGPGTRLTVT.

This clone has only one observation. The chain carries TRBV6-5 and TRBJ2-5; D unresolved. Looked up from germline, CDR1 is MNHEY and CDR2 is SVGAGI. The CDR3 extends over 11 amino acids. V lost 6 bases and J 2 bases, leaving 4 bases between the germline ends. The CDR3, as DNA: TGTGCCAGCAGCAAGCAAGAGACCCAGTACTTC. Protein: CASSKQETQYF.

The chain joins TRBV13 to TRBJ2-1; the match to TRBD2 covers 7 bases. Germline V gene sequence: CDR1 PRHDT, CDR2 FYEKMQ (reference sequence). The V gene end was trimmed by 1 base and the J gene end by 0 bases; junction bases not matched to a gene: 6. The CDR3 has 17 residues. The CDR3 loop reads CASSLEGGGSSYNEQFF. CDR3 in DNA: TGTGCCAGCAGCTTAGAGGGTGGCGGGAGCTCCTACAATGAGCAGTTCTTC. Full variable domain (remainder filled in from reference TRBV13 and TRBJ2-1): AAGVIQSPRHLIKEKRETATLKCYPIPRHDTVYWYQQGPGQDPQFLISFYEKMQSDKGSIPDRFSAQQFSDYHSELNMSSLELGDSALYFCASSLEGGGSSYNEQFFGPGTRLTVL.

Remarks on this clone: At one end the junction does not follow the germline gene, possibly because of a read error. The CDR3: CASSVGGAELNGCTF. The CDR3 coding sequence is TGTGCCAGCAGCGTAGGCGGGGCAGAACTGAATGGCTGCACCTTC. The chain is built from TRBV9 and TRBJ1-2; D is perhaps TRBD1 (5 bases). This CDR3 region has 15 residues. Germline V lookup: CDR1 SGDLS, CDR2 YYNGEE.